This T cell receptor beta chain is drawn from a study of cytomegalovirus exposure and HLA in healthy donors. Findings and caveats of the study: According to the study, 160 or so TCR beta chains were cytomegalovirus-associated. Other equally common chains were less clonally expanded than HLA-associated TCR beta chains, a later analysis showed. Later on, analysis showed that most CMV-associated TCR beta chains appeared to be HLA-restricted.

Primers for the PCR totalled 60 Vbeta and 13 Jbeta. TCRdb's table, derived via immunoSEQ multiplex PCR, lists solely in-frame clones and lacks some. The sample has 85,000 to 100,000 clones, roughly 73% seen once. The germline CDR1 and CDR2 sequences are LNHNV and YYDKDF (reference sequence). The V end was cut by 3 bases, the J end by 5 bases, with 13 bases between. The CDR3 length is 14 residues. About this clone itself: Its antigen is currently unknown.

The clonotype comes from a woman aged 40 to 50 in good health and CMV-seronegative. Source material: PBMCs. The rearrangement joins TRBV15 to TRBJ1-2, with D possibly being TRBD1 (6 bases). CDR3 sequence: CATSSNRVGYGYTF. Here the CDR3 DNA reads TGTGCCACCAGCAGTAACAGGGTCGGGTATGGCTACACCTTC.